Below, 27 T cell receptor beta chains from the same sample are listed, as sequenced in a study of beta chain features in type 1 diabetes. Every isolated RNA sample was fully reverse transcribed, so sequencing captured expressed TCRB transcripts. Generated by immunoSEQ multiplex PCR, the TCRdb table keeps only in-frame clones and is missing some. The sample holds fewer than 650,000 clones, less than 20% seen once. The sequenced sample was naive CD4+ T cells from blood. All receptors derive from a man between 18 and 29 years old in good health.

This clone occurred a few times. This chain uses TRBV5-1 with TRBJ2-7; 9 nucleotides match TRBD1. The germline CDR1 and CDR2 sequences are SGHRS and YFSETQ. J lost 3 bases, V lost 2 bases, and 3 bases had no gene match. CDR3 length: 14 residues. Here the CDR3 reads CASSLGTGFYEQYF. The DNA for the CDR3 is TGCGCCAGCAGCTTAGGGACAGGGTTCTACGAGCAGTACTTC.

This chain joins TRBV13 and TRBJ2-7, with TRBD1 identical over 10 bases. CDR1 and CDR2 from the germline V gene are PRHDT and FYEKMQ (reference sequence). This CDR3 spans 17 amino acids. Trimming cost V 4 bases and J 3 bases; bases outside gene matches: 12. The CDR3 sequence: CASSSTRDRGGDYEQYF. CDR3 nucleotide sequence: TGTGCCAGCAGCTCTACGCGGGACAGGGGAGGCGACTACGAGCAGTACTTC.

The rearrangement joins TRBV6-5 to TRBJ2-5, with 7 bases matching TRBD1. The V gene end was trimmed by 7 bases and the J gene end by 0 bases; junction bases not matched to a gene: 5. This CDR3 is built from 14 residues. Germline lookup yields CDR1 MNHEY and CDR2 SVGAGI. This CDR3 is CASNDRVHQETQYF. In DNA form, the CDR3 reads TGTGCCAGCAATGACAGGGTCCACCAAGAGACCCAGTACTTC.

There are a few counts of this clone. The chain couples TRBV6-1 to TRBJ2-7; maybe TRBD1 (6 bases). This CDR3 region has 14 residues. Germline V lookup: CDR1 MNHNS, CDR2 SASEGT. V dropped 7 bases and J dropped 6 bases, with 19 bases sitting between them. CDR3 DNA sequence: TGTGCCAGCATCGCTACAGGGATGTCGCTCGAGCAGTACTTC. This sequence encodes CASIATGMSLEQYF.

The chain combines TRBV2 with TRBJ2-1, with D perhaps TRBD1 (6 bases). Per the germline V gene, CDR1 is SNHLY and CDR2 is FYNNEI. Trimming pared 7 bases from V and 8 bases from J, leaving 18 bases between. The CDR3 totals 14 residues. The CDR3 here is CASKPQGIGDEQFF. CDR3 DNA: TGTGCCAGCAAGCCTCAGGGGATTGGGGATGAGCAGTTCTTC.

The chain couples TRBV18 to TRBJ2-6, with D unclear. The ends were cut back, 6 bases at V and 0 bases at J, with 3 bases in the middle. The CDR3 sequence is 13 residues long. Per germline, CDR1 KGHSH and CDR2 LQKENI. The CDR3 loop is CASSYSGANVLTF. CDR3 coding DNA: TGTGCCAGCTCCTACTCTGGGGCCAACGTCCTGACTTTC.

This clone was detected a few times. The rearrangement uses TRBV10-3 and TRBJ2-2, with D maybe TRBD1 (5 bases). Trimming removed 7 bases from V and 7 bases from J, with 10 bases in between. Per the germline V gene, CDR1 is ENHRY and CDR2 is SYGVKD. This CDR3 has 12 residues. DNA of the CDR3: TGTGCCATCAAAGCAGGGCTCGGGGAGCTGTTTTTT. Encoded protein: CAIKAGLGELFF.

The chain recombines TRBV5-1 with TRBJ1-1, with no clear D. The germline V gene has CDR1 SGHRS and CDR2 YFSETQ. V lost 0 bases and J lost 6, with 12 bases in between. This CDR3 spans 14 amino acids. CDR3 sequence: CASSLAVLPAEAFF. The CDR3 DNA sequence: TGCGCCAGCAGCTTGGCCGTGTTACCGGCTGAAGCTTTCTTT.

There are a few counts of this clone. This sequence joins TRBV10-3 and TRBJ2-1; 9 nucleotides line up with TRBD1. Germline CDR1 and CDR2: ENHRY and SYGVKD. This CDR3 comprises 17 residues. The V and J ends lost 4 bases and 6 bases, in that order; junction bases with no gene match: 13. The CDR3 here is CAISGGRWTGDGNEQFF. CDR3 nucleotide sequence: TGTGCCATCAGTGGGGGGCGTTGGACAGGGGACGGCAATGAGCAGTTCTTC.

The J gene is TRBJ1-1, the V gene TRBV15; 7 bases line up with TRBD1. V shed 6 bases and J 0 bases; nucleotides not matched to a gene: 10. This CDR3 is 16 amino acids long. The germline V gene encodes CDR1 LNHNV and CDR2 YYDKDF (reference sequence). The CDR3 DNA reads TGTGCCACCAGGGGAGGGGGCAGAGGGATGAACACTGAAGCTTTCTTT. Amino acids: CATRGGGRGMNTEAFF.

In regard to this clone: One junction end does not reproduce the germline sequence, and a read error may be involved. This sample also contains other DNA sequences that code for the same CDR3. The CDR3 is CSVAGRLNTEAFF. DNA for the CDR3: TGCAGCGTTGCAGGACGGTTGAACACTGAAGCCTTCTTT. The chain is built from TRBV29-1 and TRBJ1-1; no clear D gene. Germline values: CDR1 SQVTM, CDR2 ANQGSEA. The CDR3 length is 13 residues.

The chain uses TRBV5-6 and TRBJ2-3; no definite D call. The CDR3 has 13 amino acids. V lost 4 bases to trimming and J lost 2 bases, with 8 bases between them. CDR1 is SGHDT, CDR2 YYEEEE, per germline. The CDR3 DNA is TGTGCCAGCAGCCGTGAGCTCACAGATACGCAGTATTTT. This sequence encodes CASSRELTDTQYF.

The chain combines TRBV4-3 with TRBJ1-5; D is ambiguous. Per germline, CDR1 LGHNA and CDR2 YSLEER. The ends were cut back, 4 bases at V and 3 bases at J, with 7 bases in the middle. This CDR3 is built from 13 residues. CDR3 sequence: CASSRELNQPQHF. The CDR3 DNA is TGCGCCAGCAGCCGGGAACTCAATCAGCCCCAGCATTTT.

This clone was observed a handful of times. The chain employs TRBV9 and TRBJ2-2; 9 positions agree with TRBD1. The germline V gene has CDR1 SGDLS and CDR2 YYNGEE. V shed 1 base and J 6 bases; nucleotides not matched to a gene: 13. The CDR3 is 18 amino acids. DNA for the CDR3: TGTGCCAGCAGCGTAACCAGATTGGACAGGGGCTTTCCCGGGGAGCTGTTTTTT. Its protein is CASSVTRLDRGFPGELFF.

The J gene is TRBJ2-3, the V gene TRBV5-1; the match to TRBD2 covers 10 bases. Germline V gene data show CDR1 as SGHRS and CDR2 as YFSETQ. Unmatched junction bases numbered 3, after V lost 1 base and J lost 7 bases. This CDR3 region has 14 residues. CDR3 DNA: TGCGCCAGCAGCTTGAGCGGGAGGGCCAATACGCAGTATTTT. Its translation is CASSLSGRANTQYF.

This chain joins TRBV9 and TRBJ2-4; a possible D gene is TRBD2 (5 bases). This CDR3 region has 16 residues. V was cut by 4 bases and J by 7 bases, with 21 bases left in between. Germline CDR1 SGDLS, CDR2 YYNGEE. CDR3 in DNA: TGTGCCAGCAGCCCCGCTGGTGGAGGTTTGGGGAACATTCAGTACTTC. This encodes CASSPAGGGLGNIQYF.

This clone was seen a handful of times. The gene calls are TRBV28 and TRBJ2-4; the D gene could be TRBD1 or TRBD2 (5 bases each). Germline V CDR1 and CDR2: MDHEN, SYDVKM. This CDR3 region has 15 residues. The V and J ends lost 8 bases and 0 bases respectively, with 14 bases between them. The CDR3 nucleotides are TGTGCCAGCCGGGACGGTGGACTAGCCAAAAACATTCAGTACTTC. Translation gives CASRDGGLAKNIQYF.

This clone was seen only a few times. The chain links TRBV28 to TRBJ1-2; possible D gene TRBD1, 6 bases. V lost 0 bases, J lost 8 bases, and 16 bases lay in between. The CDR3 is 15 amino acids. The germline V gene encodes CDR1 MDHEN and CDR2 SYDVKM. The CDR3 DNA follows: TGTGCCAGCAGTTTATGGAGGTGGAAGGGGGACGGCTACACCTTC. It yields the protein CASSLWRWKGDGYTF.

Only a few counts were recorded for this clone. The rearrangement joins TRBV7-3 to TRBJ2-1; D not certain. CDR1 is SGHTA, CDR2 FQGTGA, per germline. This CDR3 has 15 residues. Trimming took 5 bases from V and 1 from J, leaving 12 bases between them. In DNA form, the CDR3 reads TGTGCCAGCAGCGCCCACCAAAAATCCTACAATGAGCAGTTCTTC. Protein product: CASSAHQKSYNEQFF.

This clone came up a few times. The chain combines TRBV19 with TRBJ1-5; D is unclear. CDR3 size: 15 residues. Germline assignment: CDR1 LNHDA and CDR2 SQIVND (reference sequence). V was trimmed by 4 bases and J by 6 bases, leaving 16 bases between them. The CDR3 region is CASSTMFAVSQPQHF. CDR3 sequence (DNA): TGTGCCAGTAGTACCATGTTTGCGGTGAGTCAGCCCCAGCATTTT.

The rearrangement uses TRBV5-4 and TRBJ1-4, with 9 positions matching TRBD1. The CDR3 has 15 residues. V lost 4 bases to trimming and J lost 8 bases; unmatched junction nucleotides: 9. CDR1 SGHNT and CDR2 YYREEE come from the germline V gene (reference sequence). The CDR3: CASSGGQGIGEKLFF. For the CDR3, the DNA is TGTGCCAGCAGCGGGGGACAGGGTATTGGAGAAAAACTGTTTTTT. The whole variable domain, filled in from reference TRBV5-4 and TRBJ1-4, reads ETGVTQSPTHLIKTRGQQVTLRCSSQSGHNTVSWYQQALGQGPQFIFQYYREEENGRGNFPPRFSGLQFPNYSSELNVNALELDDSALYLCASSGGQGIGEKLFFGSGTQLSVL.

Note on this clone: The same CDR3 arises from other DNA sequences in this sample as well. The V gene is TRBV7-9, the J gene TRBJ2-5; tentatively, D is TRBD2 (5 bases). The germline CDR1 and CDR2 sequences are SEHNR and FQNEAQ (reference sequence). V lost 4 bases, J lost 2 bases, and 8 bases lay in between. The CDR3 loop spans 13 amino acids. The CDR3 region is CASSWERQETQYF. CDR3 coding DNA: TGTGCCAGCAGCTGGGAGAGACAAGAGACCCAGTACTTC. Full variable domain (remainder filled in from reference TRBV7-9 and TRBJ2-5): DTGVSQNPRHKITKRGQNVTFRCDPISEHNRLYWYRQTLGQGPEFLTYFQNEAQLEKSRLLSDRFSAERPKGSFSTLEIQRTEQGDSAMYLCASSWERQETQYFGPGTRLLVL.

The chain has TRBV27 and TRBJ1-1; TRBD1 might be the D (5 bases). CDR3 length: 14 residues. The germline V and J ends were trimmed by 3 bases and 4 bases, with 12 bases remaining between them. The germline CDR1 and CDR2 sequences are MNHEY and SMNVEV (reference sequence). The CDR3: CASSFGGRSTEAFF. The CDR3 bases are TGTGCCAGCAGTTTCGGGGGTCGGAGCACTGAAGCTTTCTTT.

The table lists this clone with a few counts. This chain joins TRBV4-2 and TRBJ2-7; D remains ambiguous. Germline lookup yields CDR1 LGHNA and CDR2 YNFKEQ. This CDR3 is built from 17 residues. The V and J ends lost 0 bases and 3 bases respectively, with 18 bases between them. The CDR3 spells CASSQDHLRPAGYEQYF. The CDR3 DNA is TGTGCCAGCAGCCAAGATCACCTTAGACCTGCCGGCTACGAGCAGTACTTC.

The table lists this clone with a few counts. The CDR3 DNA is TGTGCCAGCAGCCAGGGTCCTGGCAGGGGCGCAGGAAACACCATATATTTT. Residues: CASSQGPGRGAGNTIYF. The V gene is TRBV7-2, the J gene TRBJ1-3; possibly TRBD1 for D (6 bases). Trimming took 5 bases from V and 4 from J, leaving 21 bases between them. Germline loops: CDR1 SGHTA, CDR2 FQGNSA. This CDR3 is built from 17 residues. The full variable domain, its missing parts supplied by reference TRBV7-2 and TRBJ1-3, is GAGVSQSPSNKVTEKGKDVELRCDPISGHTALYWYRQSLGQGLEFLIYFQGNSAPDKSGLPSDRFSAERTGGSVSTLTIQRTQQEDSAVYLCASSQGPGRGAGNTIYFGEGSWLTVV.

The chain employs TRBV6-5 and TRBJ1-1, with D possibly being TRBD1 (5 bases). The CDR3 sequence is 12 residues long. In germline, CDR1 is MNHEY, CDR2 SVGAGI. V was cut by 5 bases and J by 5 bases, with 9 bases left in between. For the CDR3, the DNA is TGTGCCAGCAGTCAGGGAGGTACTGAAGCTTTCTTT. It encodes CASSQGGTEAFF.

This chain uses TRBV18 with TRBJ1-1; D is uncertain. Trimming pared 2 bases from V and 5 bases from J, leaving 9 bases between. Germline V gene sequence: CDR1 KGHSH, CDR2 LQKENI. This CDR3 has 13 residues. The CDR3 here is CASSPGVGTEAFF. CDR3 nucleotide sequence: TGTGCCAGCTCACCAGGGGTGGGAACTGAAGCTTTCTTT.